This entry lists 19 T cell receptor beta chains sequenced from one sample in a study of T-cell reconstitution after alpha-beta-depleted transplantation in children (dated by TCRdb to the mid-2010s). What this sample's treatment or condition label stands for: allogeneic hematopoietic cell transplantation with graft depleted of TCRalphabeta T cells and CD19 B cells. Library construction relied on PCR. Sequencer: Illumina HiSeq 2500. To normalize quantification of the TCRbeta repertoire, the TCR libraries were built with molecular barcoding that relied on unique molecular identifiers. Clones were called with MiXCR by TCRdb after fastp trimmed the public reads at Q25, and only in-frame beta chains were retained. Rows matching on CDR3 protein sequence are summarized as one entry with the most common DNA and genes. This sample has almost 500,000 distinct CDR3 sequences in its table, and roughly 10% of those were observed once. 2% to 2.5% of the sample is taken by the ten largest.

The sequencing used PBMCs, collected before TCRalphabeta/CD19-depleted stem cell transplant. All receptors come from a child aged 2 to 9 with inherited bone marrow failure, due to receive a stem cell transplant.

This clonotype was seen more than once but under ten times. The rearrangement joins TRBV15 to TRBJ2-2, with 8 positions matching TRBD2. The CDR3 loop spans 18 amino acids. Trimming took 5 bases from V and 5 from J; bases not matched to a gene: 16. The germline gives CDR1 LNHNV, CDR2 YYDKDF (reference sequence). DNA for the CDR3: TGTGCCACCAGCCCCGACGGGCTAGCGGGTGCTGTTACCGGGGAGCTGTTTTTT. This sequence encodes CATSPDGLAGAVTGELFF.

This clonotype was counted ten times or more. CDR3 region: CASSPQAGPGEQFF. In DNA form, the CDR3 reads TGTGCCAGCAGTCCCCAGGCGGGCCCTGGGGAGCAGTTCTTC. J is TRBJ2-1 and V is TRBV27, with D possibly matching TRBD2 (5 bases). Germline values: CDR1 MNHEY, CDR2 SMNVEV (reference sequence). The CDR3 spans 14 residues. Trimming took off 5 bases at V and 10 bases at J, with 18 bases between the two ends.

This clonotype has just a few counts. The chain is built from TRBV6-5 and TRBJ2-3; maybe TRBD2 (5 bases). Germline values: CDR1 MNHEY, CDR2 SVGAGI. The ends were cut back, 0 bases at V and 1 base at J, with 14 bases in the middle. This CDR3 has 17 residues. CDR3 DNA: TGTGCCAGCAGTTACTCGGGCTGGCGGGCGGGCACAGATACGCAGTATTTT. Its translation: CASSYSGWRAGTDTQYF.

This clonotype was found many times. The chain has TRBV5-1 and TRBJ1-2; the match to TRBD1 covers 7 bases. From germline, CDR1 is SGHRS and CDR2 YFSETQ. This CDR3 is built from 14 residues. Trimming took 8 bases from V and 2 from J; bases not matched to a gene: 9. The CDR3 sequence: CARSGTAQNYGYTF. The CDR3, as DNA: TGCGCCAGAAGCGGGACAGCGCAAAACTATGGCTACACCTTC.

The chain carries TRBV6-5 and TRBJ1-2; 11 bases are shared with TRBD1. Germline V gene lookup returns CDR1 MNHEY and CDR2 SVGAGI. Trimming cost V 3 bases and J 4 bases; bases outside gene matches: 10. The CDR3 contains 17 residues. CDR3 sequence (DNA): TGTGCCAGCAGTTATAAGGACAGGGGGCGCGAGGCCTATGGCTACACCTTC. It is translated as CASSYKDRGREAYGYTF.

Ten or more counts support this clonotype. The chain is built from TRBV5-4 and TRBJ2-5, with D hard to call. This CDR3 comprises 15 residues. V was pared by 2 bases and J by 4 bases, with 15 bases between. Germline V gene lookup returns CDR1 SGHNT and CDR2 YYREEE (reference sequence). CDR3 sequence reads: CASSFPVGNSETQYF. CDR3 DNA: TGTGCCAGCAGCTTTCCAGTAGGCAATTCAGAGACCCAGTACTTC.

Ten or more counts support this clonotype. V is TRBV7-9 and J is TRBJ2-5, with D maybe TRBD2 (5 bases). V was clipped by 10 bases and J by 2 bases, with 14 bases between them. Germline CDR1 SEHNR, CDR2 FQNEAQ (reference sequence). The CDR3 runs to 13 residues. The CDR3 sequence: CATGLLGQETQYF. Written as DNA, the CDR3 is TGTGCCACCGGACTTTTGGGGCAAGAGACCCAGTACTTC.

This clonotype was found many times. The chain carries TRBV4-3 and TRBJ1-1, with 7 bases lining up with TRBD1. The CDR3 is 14 residues long. V shed 5 bases, J shed 3 bases, and the junction held 6 bases outside the gene matches. Germline lookup yields CDR1 LGHNA and CDR2 YSLEER. Here the CDR3 reads CASSSGQGDTEAFF. The CDR3 DNA reads as TGCGCCAGCAGCTCGGGCCAGGGGGACACTGAAGCTTTCTTT.

This clonotype has ten or more counts. The chain has TRBV4-3 and TRBJ2-7; 13 bases match TRBD2. This CDR3 region has 15 residues. CDR1 and CDR2 from the germline V gene are LGHNA and YSLEER. J gave up 5 bases and V 2 bases, and 3 bases lay outside the gene matches. CDR3: CASSQTSGRANEQYF. The CDR3 bases are TGCGCCAGCAGCCAAACTAGCGGGAGGGCCAACGAGCAGTACTTC.

This clonotype was recorded at least ten times. V gene TRBV20-1 combines with J gene TRBJ2-2, with no clear D. The CDR3 spans 14 residues. The V and J ends lost 0 bases and 6 bases respectively, with 11 bases between them. Germline CDR1 reads DFQATT; CDR2 reads SNEGSKA (reference sequence). This CDR3 reads CSARDPRAAGELFF. CDR3 nucleotide sequence: TGCAGTGCTAGAGATCCCCGGGCCGCCGGGGAGCTGTTTTTT.

This clonotype has a handful of counts. The chain couples TRBV4-2 to TRBJ2-1; 9 nucleotides match TRBD1. V dropped 1 base and J dropped 3; count of bases not matched to a gene: 10. CDR3 length equals 18 residues. From germline, CDR1 is LGHNA and CDR2 YNFKEQ. The CDR3 sequence: CASSQGDLRDRDYNEQFF. The DNA of the CDR3 is TGTGCCAGCAGCCAAGGGGACCTCCGGGACAGGGACTACAATGAGCAGTTCTTC.

Ten or more counts support this clonotype. CDR3: CASSLFGGDFGEGEKLFF. In DNA form, the CDR3 reads TGTGCCAGCAGCTTATTTGGGGGGGACTTCGGGGAGGGCGAAAAACTGTTTTTT. This sequence joins TRBV11-2 and TRBJ1-4; tentative D call: TRBD1 (5 bases). The CDR3 totals 18 residues. Germline CDR1 SGHAT, CDR2 FQNNGV. Trimming removed 2 bases from V and 8 bases from J, with 24 bases in between.

This clonotype was seen at least ten times. The chain uses TRBV9 and TRBJ2-7, with D perhaps being TRBD1 or TRBD2 (5 bases each). The germline V gene has CDR1 SGDLS and CDR2 YYNGEE. Deletions cut 4 bases from V and 1 base from J, with 15 bases between. The CDR3 is 15 amino acids. CDR3 nucleotide sequence: TGTGCCAGCAGCCAAAGACTGGGACCATCCTACGAGCAGTACTTC. Translation gives CASSQRLGPSYEQYF.

The table lists this clonotype with many counts. V and J are TRBV28 and TRBJ2-1; D is possibly TRBD1 or TRBD2 (5 bases each). The CDR3 consists of 11 residues. Germline CDR1 MDHEN, CDR2 SYDVKM. V was pared by 6 bases and J by 14 bases, with 14 bases between. CDR3 residues: CASSQGPKEFF. In nucleotides, the CDR3 is TGTGCCAGCAGCCAGGGACCTAAGGAGTTCTTC. Full variable domain (rest looked up from reference TRBV28 and TRBJ2-1): DVKVTQSSRYLVKRTGEKVFLECVQDMDHENMFWYRQDPGLGLRLIYFSYDVKMKEKGDIPEGYSVSREKKERFSLILESASTNQTSMYLCASSQGPKEFFGPGTRLTVL.

Remarks on this clonotype: This may stem from a read error, because a much larger clone lies one nucleotide away. The J gene is TRBJ2-5, the V gene TRBV20-1; the D is unclear. Deletions cut 5 bases from V and 7 bases from J, with 14 bases between. Germline-derived CDR1 and CDR2 are DFQATT and SNEGSKA (reference sequence). CDR3 length equals 12 residues. CDR3: CSARRFTGTQYF. The DNA of the CDR3 is TGCAGTGCTCGCCGCTTTACGGGGACCCAGTACTTC.

This clonotype was detected ten times or more. This sequence joins TRBV4-1 and TRBJ1-4; 9 bases align to TRBD1. The CDR3 length is 17 residues. Germline lookup yields CDR1 MGHRA and CDR2 YSYEKL. V gave up 0 bases and J gave up 8 bases; unmatched junction bases: 10. The CDR3 loop reads CASSQETWTGVWEKLFF. The CDR3 region has the DNA TGCGCCAGCAGCCAAGAAACCTGGACAGGGGTTTGGGAAAAACTGTTTTTT.

This clonotype was picked up many times. J is TRBJ2-2 and V is TRBV4-3; TRBD1 is a possible D gene (5 bases). This CDR3 is built from 16 residues. CDR1 and CDR2 (germline): LGHNA, YSLEER. V dropped 1 base and J dropped 6 bases, with 15 bases sitting between them. The CDR3 region is CASSQVLPGPSGELFF. CDR3 nucleotide sequence: TGCGCCAGCAGCCAAGTTCTTCCAGGGCCCTCCGGGGAGCTGTTTTTT.

This clonotype has at least ten counts. J is TRBJ2-3 and V is TRBV7-9; TRBD2 agrees at 11 bases. The CDR3 runs 17 residues. Trimming cost V 5 bases and J 1 base; bases outside gene matches: 8. Germline V lookup: CDR1 SEHNR, CDR2 FQNEAQ (reference sequence). The CDR3 protein is CASSPLLGLAGTDTQYF. The CDR3 DNA reads as TGTGCCAGCAGCCCCCTCCTGGGACTAGCGGGCACAGATACGCAGTATTTT.

The rearrangement joins TRBV29-1 to TRBJ2-5; the match to TRBD1 covers 8 bases. The junction had 9 bases not matched to a gene; V was cut back by 4 bases and J by 5 bases. Germline V lookup: CDR1 SQVTM, CDR2 ANQGSEA. CDR3 length: 14 residues. The CDR3 DNA sequence: TGCAGCGTTGTTAGGCAGGGGGCTTTGGAGACCCAGTACTTC. Its translation: CSVVRQGALETQYF.